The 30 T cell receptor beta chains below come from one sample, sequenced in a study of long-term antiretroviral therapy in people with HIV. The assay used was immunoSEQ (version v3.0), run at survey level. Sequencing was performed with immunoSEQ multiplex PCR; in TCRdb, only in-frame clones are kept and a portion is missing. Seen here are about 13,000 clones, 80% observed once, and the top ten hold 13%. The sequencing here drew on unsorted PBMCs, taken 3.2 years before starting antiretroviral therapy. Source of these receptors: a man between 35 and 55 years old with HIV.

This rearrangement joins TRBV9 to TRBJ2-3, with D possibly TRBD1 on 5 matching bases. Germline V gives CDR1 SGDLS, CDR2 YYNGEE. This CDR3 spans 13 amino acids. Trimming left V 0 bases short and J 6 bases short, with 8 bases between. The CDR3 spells CASSVEGSDTQYF. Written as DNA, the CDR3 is TGTGCCAGCAGCGTAGAGGGGTCGGATACGCAGTATTTT.

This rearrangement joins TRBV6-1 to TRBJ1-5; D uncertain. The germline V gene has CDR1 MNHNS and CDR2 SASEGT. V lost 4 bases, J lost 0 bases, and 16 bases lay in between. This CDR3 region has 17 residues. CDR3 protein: CASSGRIVGFSNQPQHF. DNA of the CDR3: TGTGCCAGCAGTGGTCGAATAGTGGGTTTTAGCAATCAGCCCCAGCATTTT.

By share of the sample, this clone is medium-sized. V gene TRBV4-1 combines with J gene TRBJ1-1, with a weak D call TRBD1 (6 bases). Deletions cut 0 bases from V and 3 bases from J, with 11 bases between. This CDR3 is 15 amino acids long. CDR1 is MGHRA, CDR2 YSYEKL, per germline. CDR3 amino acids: CASSQDERGDTEAFF. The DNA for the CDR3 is TGCGCCAGCAGCCAAGATGAGAGGGGGGACACTGAAGCTTTCTTT.

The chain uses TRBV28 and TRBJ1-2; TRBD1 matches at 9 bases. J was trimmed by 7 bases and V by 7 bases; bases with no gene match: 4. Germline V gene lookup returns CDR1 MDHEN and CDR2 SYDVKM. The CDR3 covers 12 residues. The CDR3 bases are TGTGCCAGCACTCCGACAGGGGGTGGCTACACCTTC. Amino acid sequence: CASTPTGGGYTF.

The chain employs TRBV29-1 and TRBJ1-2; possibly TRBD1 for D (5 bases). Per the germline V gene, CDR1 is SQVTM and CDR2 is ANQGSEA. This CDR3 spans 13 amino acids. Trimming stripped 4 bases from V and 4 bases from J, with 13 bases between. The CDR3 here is CSVAQGLSYGYTF. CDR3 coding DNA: TGCAGCGTTGCCCAGGGACTTTCCTATGGCTACACCTTC.

CDR3 sequence reads: CASSLVGWNTEAFF. CDR3 nucleotide sequence: TGTGCCAGCAGCTTGGTGGGGTGGAACACTGAAGCTTTCTTT. The chain uses TRBV5-6 and TRBJ1-1, with D unclear. Trimming took 0 bases from V and 1 from J, leaving 7 bases between them. The CDR3 is 14 residues long. Looked up from germline, CDR1 is SGHDT and CDR2 is YYEEEE.

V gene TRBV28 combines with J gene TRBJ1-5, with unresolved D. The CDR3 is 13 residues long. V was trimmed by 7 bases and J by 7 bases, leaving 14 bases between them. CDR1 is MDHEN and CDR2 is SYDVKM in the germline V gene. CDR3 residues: CASTSRAGQPQHF. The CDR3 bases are TGTGCCAGCACCTCGCGGGCCGGGCAGCCCCAGCATTTT. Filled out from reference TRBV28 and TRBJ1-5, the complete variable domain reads DVKVTQSSRYLVKRTGEKVFLECVQDMDHENMFWYRQDPGLGLRLIYFSYDVKMKEKGDIPEGYSVSREKKERFSLILESASTNQTSMYLCASTSRAGQPQHFGDGTRLSIL.

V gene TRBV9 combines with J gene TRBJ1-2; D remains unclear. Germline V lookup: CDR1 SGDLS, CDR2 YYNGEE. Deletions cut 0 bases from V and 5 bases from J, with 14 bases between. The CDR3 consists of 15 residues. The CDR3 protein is CASSVEGRAAYGYTF. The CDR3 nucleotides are TGTGCCAGCAGCGTAGAGGGTCGCGCCGCTTATGGCTACACCTTC.

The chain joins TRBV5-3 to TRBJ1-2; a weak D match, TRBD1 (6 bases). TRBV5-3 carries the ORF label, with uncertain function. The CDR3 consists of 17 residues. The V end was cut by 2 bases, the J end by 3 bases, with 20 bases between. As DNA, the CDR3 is TGTGCCAGAAGCTTAAACCCCTTTAAGGACAGCGACTATGGCTACACCTTC. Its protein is CARSLNPFKDSDYGYTF.

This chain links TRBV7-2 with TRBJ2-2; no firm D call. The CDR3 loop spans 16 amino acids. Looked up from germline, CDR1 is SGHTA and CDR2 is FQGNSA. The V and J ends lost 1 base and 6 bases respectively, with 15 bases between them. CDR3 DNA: TGTGCCAGCAGCTTAGGACGGATCCTTCTCCCCGGGGAGCTGTTTTTT. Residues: CASSLGRILLPGELFF.

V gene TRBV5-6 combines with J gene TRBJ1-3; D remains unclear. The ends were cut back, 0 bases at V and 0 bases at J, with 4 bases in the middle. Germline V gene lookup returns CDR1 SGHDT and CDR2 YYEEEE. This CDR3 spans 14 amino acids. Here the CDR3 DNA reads TGTGCCAGCAGCTTGGTTTCCTCTGGAAACACCATATATTTT. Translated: CASSLVSSGNTIYF. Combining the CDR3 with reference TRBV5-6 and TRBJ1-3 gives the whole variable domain DAGVTQSPTHLIKTRGQQVTLRCSPKSGHDTVSWYQQALGQGPQFIFQYYEEEERQRGNFPDRFSGHQFPNYSSELNVNALLLGDSALYLCASSLVSSGNTIYFGEGSWLTVV.

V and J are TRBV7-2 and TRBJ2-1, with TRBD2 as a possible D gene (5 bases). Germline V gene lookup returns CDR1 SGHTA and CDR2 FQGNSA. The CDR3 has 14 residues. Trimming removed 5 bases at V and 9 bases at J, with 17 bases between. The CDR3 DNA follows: TGTGCCAGCAGCCTAGTTTTCGCGGGTACTGAGCAGTTCTTC. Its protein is CASSLVFAGTEQFF.

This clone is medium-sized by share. The CDR3 DNA is TGTGCCACCTCAAGGGGAGGGGGGCAAGAGACCCAGTACTTC. This gives the protein CATSRGGGQETQYF. The rearrangement joins TRBV19 to TRBJ2-5, with D maybe TRBD2 (7 bases). CDR3 length: 14 residues. The germline CDR1 and CDR2 sequences are LNHDA and SQIVND (reference sequence). Between the trimmed V and J ends, which lost 10 bases and 2 bases, there was a span of 17 bases.

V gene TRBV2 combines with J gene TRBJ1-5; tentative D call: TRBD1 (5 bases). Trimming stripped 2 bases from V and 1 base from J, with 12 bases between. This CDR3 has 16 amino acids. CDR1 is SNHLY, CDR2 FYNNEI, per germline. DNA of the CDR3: TGTGCCAGCAGTGAAACCGGCAGGGAGAGCAATCAGCCCCAGCATTTT. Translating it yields CASSETGRESNQPQHF.

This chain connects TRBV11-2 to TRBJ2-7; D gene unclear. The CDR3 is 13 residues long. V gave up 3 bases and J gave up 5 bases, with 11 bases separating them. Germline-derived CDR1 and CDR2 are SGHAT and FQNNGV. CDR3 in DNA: TGTGCCAGCAGCTTCACGGGCCTTGACGAGCAGTACTTC. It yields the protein CASSFTGLDEQYF.

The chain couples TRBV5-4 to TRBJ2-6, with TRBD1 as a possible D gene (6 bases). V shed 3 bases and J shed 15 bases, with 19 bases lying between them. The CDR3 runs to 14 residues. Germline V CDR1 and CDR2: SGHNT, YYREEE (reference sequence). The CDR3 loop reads CASSSDSLGRALTF. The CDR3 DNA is TGTGCCAGCAGCTCGGACAGTCTTGGCAGAGCCCTGACTTTC.

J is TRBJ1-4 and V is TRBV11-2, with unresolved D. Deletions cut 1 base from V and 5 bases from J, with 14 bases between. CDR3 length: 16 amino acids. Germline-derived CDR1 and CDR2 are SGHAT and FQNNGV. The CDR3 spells CASSLVGGALNEKLFF. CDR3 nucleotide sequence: TGTGCCAGCAGCTTAGTCGGCGGAGCGTTGAATGAAAAACTGTTTTTT. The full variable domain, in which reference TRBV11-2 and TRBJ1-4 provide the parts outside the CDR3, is EAGVAQSPRYKIIEKRQSVAFWCNPISGHATLYWYQQILGQGPKLLIQFQNNGVVDDSQLPKDRFSAERLKGVDSTLKIQPAKLEDSAVYLCASSLVGGALNEKLFFGSGTQLSVL.

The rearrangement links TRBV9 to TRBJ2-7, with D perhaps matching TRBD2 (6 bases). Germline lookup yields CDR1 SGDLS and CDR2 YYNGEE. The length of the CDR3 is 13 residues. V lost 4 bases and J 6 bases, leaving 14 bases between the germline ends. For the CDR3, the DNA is TGTGCCAGCAGCCCTCGTGAGGGAGGCGAGCAGTACTTC. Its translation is CASSPREGGEQYF.

The CDR3 DNA follows: TGTGCCATCAGTGAGAACAGGGAGGCGGGAAACATTCAGTACTTC. Translating gives CAISENREAGNIQYF. The chain is built from TRBV10-3 and TRBJ2-4; possibly TRBD1 or TRBD2 for D (6 bases each). Germline V lookup: CDR1 ENHRY, CDR2 SYGVKD. CDR3 length: 15 residues. V was trimmed by 2 bases and J by 6 bases, leaving 14 bases between them.

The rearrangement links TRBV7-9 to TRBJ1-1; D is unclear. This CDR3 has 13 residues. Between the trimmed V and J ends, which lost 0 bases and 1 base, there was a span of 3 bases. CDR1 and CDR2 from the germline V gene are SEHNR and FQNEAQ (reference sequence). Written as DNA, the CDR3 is TGTGCCAGCAGCTTAGCTCAGAACACTGAAGCTTTCTTT. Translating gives CASSLAQNTEAFF.

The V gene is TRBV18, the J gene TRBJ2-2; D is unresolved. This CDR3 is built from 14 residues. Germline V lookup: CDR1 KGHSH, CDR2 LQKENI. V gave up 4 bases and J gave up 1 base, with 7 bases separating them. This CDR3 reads CASSRELNTGELFF. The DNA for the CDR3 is TGTGCCAGCTCACGGGAACTGAACACCGGGGAGCTGTTTTTT.

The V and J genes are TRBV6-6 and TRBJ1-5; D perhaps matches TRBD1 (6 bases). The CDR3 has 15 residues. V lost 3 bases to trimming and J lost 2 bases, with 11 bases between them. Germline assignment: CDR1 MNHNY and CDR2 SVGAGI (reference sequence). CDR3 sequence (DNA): TGTGCCAGCAGTTATGAGGGGGTAGGCAATCAGCCCCAGCATTTT. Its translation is CASSYEGVGNQPQHF.

The DNA of the CDR3 is TGTGCCAGTAGTATCCCCCGGCAGGTTAGCTCTGGGGCCAACGTCCTGACTTTC. This gives the protein CASSIPRQVSSGANVLTF. The genes are TRBV19 and TRBJ2-6, with unresolved D. The CDR3 length is 18 residues. Trimming took off 3 bases at V and 0 bases at J, with 15 bases between the two ends. Germline V gives CDR1 LNHDA, CDR2 SQIVND (reference sequence).

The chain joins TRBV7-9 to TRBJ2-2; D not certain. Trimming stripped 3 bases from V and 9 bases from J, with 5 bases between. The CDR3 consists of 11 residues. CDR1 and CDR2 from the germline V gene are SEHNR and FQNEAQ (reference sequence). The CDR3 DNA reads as TGTGCCAGCAGCTTGTGGCGGGAGCTGTTTTTT. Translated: CASSLWRELFF.

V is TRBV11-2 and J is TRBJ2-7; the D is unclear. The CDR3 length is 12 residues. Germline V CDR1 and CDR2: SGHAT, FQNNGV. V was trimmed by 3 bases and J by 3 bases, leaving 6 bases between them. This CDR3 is CASSLGSYEQYF. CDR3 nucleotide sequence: TGTGCCAGCAGCTTGGGTAGCTACGAGCAGTACTTC.

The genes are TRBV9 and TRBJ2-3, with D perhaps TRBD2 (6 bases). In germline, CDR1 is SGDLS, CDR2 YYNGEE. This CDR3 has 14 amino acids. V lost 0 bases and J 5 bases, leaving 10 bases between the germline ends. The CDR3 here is CASSVGGVQDTQYF. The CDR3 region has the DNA TGTGCCAGCAGCGTAGGGGGGGTCCAAGATACGCAGTATTTT.

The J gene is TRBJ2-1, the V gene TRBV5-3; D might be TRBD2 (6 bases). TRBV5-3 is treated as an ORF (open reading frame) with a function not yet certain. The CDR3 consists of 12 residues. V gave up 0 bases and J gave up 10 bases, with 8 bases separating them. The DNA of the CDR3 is TGTGCCAGAAGCTTGGGTCTAGCGGAGCAGTTCTTC. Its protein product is CARSLGLAEQFF.

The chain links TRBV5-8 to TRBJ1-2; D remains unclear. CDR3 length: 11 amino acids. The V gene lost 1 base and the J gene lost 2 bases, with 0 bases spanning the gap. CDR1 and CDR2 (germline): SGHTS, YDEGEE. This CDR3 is CASSLNYGYTF. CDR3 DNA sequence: TGTGCCAGCAGCTTGAACTATGGCTACACCTTC.

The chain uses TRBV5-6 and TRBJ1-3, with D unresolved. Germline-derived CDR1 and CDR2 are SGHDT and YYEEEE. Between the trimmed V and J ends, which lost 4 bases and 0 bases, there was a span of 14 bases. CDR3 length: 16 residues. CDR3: CASSDRRRTSGNTIYF. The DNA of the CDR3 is TGTGCCAGCAGCGACCGACGCAGGACCTCTGGAAACACCATATATTTT.

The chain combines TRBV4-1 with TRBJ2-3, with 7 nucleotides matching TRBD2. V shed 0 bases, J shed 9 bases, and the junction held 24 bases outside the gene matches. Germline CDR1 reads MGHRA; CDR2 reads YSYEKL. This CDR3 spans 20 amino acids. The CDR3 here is CASSQDLLEGGRGVRGTQYF. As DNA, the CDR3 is TGCGCCAGCAGCCAAGATCTGTTGGAGGGCGGGAGAGGGGTGAGGGGAACGCAGTATTTT.